This TCR beta chain was documented in a study of CD8+CD57+ T cells in acquired aplastic anemia. Background on the study: Across the sorted CD4+ and CD8+ cells, DNA amounts averaged around 3.2 ug.

Trimming left V 5 bases short and J 5 bases short, with 15 bases between. The CDR3 extends over 14 amino acids. This clonotype was found many times. Researchers used genomic DNA as the template to profile TCR beta VDJ and CDR3. TCRdb re-called the reads through MiXCR, storing one row per CDR3 protein. This sample has approximately 470,000 distinct CDR3 sequences, with roughly 34% found just once. Previously, flow cytometry had revealed CD8+CD57+ cell expansion in the patients chosen for sequencing. What was sequenced was sorted CD4+, CD8+, or CD8+CD57+ T cells (not recorded which) from PBMCs. The sequence was collected from a human donor with aplastic anemia. V usage is TRBV12-3 or TRBV12-4 and J usage is TRBJ1-2; possible D gene TRBD1, 6 bases. CDR3 sequence (DNA): TGTGCCAGCAGTCCCACAGGGTTAGCTTATGGCTACACCTTC. It is translated as CASSPTGLAYGYTF.